The following is a T cell receptor beta chain sequence with its context. Its antigen is not identified. This record comes from a study of vaccination and CD4 T cells after COVID-19. Overall study: Post-diagnosis, post-COVID samples were collected after a median approximately 110 days, ranging 35 to 161.

Treatment described: approximately nine-day PBMC culture with coronavirus spike peptide pools or control peptides (ViraFEST assay). Negative selection isolated the CD4+ T cells once the cells had been cultured for 10 days. V lost 6 bases and J lost 3, with 12 bases in between. The CDR3 runs to 15 residues. Germline-derived CDR1 and CDR2 are MNHEY and SMNVEV (reference sequence). Researchers used the Oncomine TCR Beta short-read assay to sequence DNA from cultured CD4+ T cells. Using its own MiXCR run on the PCR reads, TCRdb lists one record per CDR3 protein. The sample yields roughly 20,000 distinct CDR3 sequences, around two fifths seen once.

This material consisted of CD4+ T cells from blood, cultured in vitro, taken before SARS-CoV-2 vaccination. The TCR comes from a human donor who had recovered from COVID-19. The V gene is TRBV27, the J gene TRBJ1-6, with D unclear. CDR3 bases: TGTGCCAGCAGGGCTTTCCGGGACTATAATTCACCCCTCCACTTT. This translates into CASRAFRDYNSPLHF.